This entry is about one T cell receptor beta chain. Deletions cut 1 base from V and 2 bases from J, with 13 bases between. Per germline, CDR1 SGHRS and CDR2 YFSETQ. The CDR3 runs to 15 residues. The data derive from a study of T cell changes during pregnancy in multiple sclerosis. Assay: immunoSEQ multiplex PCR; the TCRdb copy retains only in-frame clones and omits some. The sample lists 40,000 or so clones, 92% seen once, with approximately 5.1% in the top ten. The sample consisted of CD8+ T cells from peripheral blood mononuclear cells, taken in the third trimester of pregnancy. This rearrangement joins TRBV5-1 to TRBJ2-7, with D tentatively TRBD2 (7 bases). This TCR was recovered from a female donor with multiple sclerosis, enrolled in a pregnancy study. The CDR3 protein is CASSLLGGATYEQYF. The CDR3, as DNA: TGCGCCAGCAGCTTGTTGGGGGGGGCCACCTACGAGCAGTACTTC.